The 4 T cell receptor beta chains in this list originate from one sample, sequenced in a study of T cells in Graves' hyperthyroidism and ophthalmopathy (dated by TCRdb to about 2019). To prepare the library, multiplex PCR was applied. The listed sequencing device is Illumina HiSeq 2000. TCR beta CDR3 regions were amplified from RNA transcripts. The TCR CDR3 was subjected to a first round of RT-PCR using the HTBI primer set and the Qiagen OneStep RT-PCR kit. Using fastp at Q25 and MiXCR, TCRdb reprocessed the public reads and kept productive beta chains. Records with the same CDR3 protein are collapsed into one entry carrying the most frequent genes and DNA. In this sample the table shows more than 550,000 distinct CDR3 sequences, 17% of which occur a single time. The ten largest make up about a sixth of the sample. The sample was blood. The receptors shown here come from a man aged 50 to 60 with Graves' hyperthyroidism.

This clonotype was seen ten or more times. In DNA, the CDR3 is TGTGCCAGCAGCTTACTGTCTAGCGGGCGACCGGGGGAGCAGTTCTTC. This sequence encodes CASSLLSSGRPGEQFF. This rearrangement joins TRBV7-9 to TRBJ2-1; 8 nucleotides align to TRBD2. V gave up 2 bases and J gave up 10 bases; unmatched junction bases: 13. The CDR3 has 16 amino acids. Germline V gene sequence: CDR1 SEHNR, CDR2 FQNEAQ (reference sequence).

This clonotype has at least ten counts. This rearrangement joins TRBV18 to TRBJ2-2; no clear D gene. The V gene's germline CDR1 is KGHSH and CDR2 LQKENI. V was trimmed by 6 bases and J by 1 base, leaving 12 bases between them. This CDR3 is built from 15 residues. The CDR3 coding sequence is TGTGCCAGCTCCCCCCGGGTCGAGAACACCGGGGAGCTGTTTTTT. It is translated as CASSPRVENTGELFF.

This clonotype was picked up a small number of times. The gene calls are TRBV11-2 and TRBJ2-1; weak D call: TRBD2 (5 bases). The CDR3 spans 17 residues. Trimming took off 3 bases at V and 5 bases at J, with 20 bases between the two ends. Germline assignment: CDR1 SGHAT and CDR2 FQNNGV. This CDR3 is CASSFWGYGNSDNEQFF. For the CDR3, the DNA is TGTGCCAGCAGCTTCTGGGGTTACGGGAATAGCGACAATGAGCAGTTCTTC.

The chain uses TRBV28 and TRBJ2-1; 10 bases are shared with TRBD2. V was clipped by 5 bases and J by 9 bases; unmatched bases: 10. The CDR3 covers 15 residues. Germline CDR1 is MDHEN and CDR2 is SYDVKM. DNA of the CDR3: TGTGCCAGCAGTACCGGGACTAGCGTATTTGGTGAGCAGTTCTTC. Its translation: CASSTGTSVFGEQFF.